Listed below are T cell receptor beta chains from one sample, sequenced in a study of blood T cell repertoires in COVID-19. Clones were read by immunoSEQ multiplex PCR, and TCRdb kept only the in-frame ones, dropping some. The sample shows under 250,000 clones, roughly 88% of them seen only once. What was sequenced was peripheral blood. All receptors derive from a man over 45 with COVID-19, enrolled during active disease. Each CDR3 is given with its conserved first and last residue. The D gene is left open where the match is weak. A clone size is listed for some rows: how often the clone was seen (once, few, many), or a class if it is expanded.

>NA|TRBJ2-3|TRBD2|TRBV7-2
CASSPTSGRITDTQYF
TGTGCCAGCAGCCCGACTAGCGGGAGGATCACAGATACGCAGTATTTT
>NA|TRBJ2-2|NA|TRBV2
CASRRTRTNTGELFF
TGTGCCAGCAGGCGGACAAGAACGAACACCGGGGAGCTGTTTTTT
>NA|TRBJ2-1|TRBD1|TRBV15
CATSRGVTGGDEQFF
TGTGCCACCAGCAGAGGTGTGACAGGGGGTGATGAGCAGTTCTTC
>NA|TRBJ2-5|NA|TRBV7-2
CASSPRIAGETQYF
TGTGCCAGCAGCCCTCGAATAGCCGGAGAGACCCAGTACTTC
>NA|TRBJ2-5|NA|TRBV7-2
CASSLPQETQYF
TGTGCCAGCAGCTTACCCCAGGAGACCCAGTACTTC
>NA|TRBJ2-5|TRBD1|TRBV7-6
CASSLAENRGETQYF
TGTGCCAGCAGCTTAGCGGAGAACAGGGGTGAGACCCAGTACTTC
>NA|TRBJ1-1|TRBD1|TRBV15
CATSIGQGAEAFF
TGTGCCACCAGCATAGGACAGGGCGCTGAAGCTTTCTTT
>NA|TRBJ2-1|NA|TRBV6-5
CASSYSNGNEQFF
TGTGCCAGCAGTTACTCGAACGGCAATGAGCAGTTCTTC
>NA|TRBJ1-2|NA|TRBV5-4
CASSLSPYGYTF
TGTGCCAGCAGCTTGAGCCCCTATGGCTACACCTTC
>once|TRBJ1-5|NA|TRBV6-2/TRBV6-3
CASSSRGGLDQPQHF
TGTGCCAGCAGCTCTCGCGGGGGGCTGGATCAGCCCCAGCATTTT
>NA|TRBJ2-2|TRBD2|TRBV18
CASSPGRAGELFF
TGTGCCAGCTCACCAGGGAGGGCCGGGGAGCTGTTTTTT
>once|TRBJ1-1|TRBD1|TRBV6-5
CASGTGRLMNTEAFF
TGTGCCAGCGGGACAGGGAGACTTATGAACACTGAAGCTTTCTTT
>NA|TRBJ2-5|NA|TRBV29-1
CSVERSLGETQYF
TGCAGCGTTGAAAGGAGCCTAGGTGAGACCCAGTACTTC
>NA|TRBJ2-7|TRBD1|TRBV19
CASPGGQGSYEQYF
TGTGCCAGCCCCGGGGGACAGGGTTCCTACGAGCAGTACTTC
>NA|TRBJ1-1|TRBD1|TRBV6-6
CASSGDRNTEAFF
TGTGCCAGCAGCGGGGACAGGAACACTGAAGCTTTCTTT
>NA|TRBJ1-2|NA|TRBV5-5
CASSSQTASYGYTF
TGTGCCAGCAGCTCCCAGACAGCGAGCTATGGCTACACCTTC
>NA|TRBJ1-5|TRBD1|TRBV6-1
CASSVRTGGLFSNQPQHF
TGTGCCAGCAGTGTCCGGACAGGGGGCTTGTTTAGCAATCAGCCCCAGCATTTT
>NA|TRBJ1-1|NA|TRBV10-3
CAISGGFALNTEAFF
TGTGCCATCAGTGGAGGTTTTGCACTGAACACTGAAGCTTTCTTT
>NA|TRBJ2-5|TRBD1|TRBV7-9
CASSSSGTGVQETQYF
TGTGCCAGCAGTTCTTCCGGGACAGGGGTACAAGAGACCCAGTACTTC
>NA|TRBJ2-7|TRBD1|TRBV9
CASSPGTGIGEQYF
TGTGCCAGCAGCCCCGGGACAGGGATCGGCGAGCAGTACTTC
>once|TRBJ2-6|NA|TRBV3-1/TRBV3-2
CASSQTGQSISGANVLTF
TGTGCCAGCAGCCAAACAGGACAGTCTATTTCTGGGGCCAACGTCCTGACTTTC
>NA|TRBJ2-7|NA|TRBV4-3
CASSQDRTYEQYF
TGCGCCAGCAGCCAAGACAGGACCTACGAGCAGTACTTC
>NA|TRBJ1-1|NA|TRBV6-5
CASSYQVHTEAFF
TGTGCCAGCAGTTACCAGGTCCACACTGAAGCTTTCTTT
>once|TRBJ1-3|NA|TRBV4-3
CASSQERGSGNTIYF
TGCGCCAGCAGCCAAGAAAGGGGTTCTGGAAACACCATATATTTT
>NA|TRBJ1-2|NA|TRBV10-1
CASKPGDANYGYTF
TGCGCCAGCAAACCAGGTGATGCTAACTATGGCTACACCTTC
>once|TRBJ2-3|TRBD2|TRBV7-2
CASSLLAGGPITDTQYF
TGTGCCAGCAGCTTACTAGCGGGGGGACCGATCACAGATACGCAGTATTTT
>NA|TRBJ2-2|TRBD1|TRBV27
CASAWTSDRLGREELFF
TGTGCCAGCGCCTGGACTTCGGACAGGCTTGGGCGCGAGGAGCTGTTTTTT
>NA|TRBJ2-3|TRBD1|TRBV5-1
CASSLETGLWTDTQYF
TGCGCCAGCAGCTTGGAGACAGGGCTTTGGACAGATACGCAGTATTTT
>NA|TRBJ2-1|NA|TRBV18
CASSLTASSYNEQFF
TGTGCCAGCTCACTGACAGCAAGCTCCTACAATGAGCAGTTCTTC
>NA|TRBJ2-5|TRBD2|TRBV7-8
CASSPQGLQETQYF
TGTGCCAGCAGCCCCCAGGGACTACAAGAGACCCAGTACTTC
>NA|TRBJ2-5|TRBD2|TRBV5-1
CASSPGLAGTGWGGETQYF
TGCGCCAGCAGCCCGGGACTAGCGGGAACCGGGTGGGGTGGAGAGACCCAGTACTTC
>few|TRBJ2-7|TRBD1|TRBV19
CASTIGTGGGYEQYF
TGTGCCAGTACCATTGGGACAGGGGGCGGGTACGAGCAGTACTTC
>NA|TRBJ2-2|NA|TRBV15
CATSRDFSGNLAGELFF
TGTGCCACCAGCAGAGATTTCTCCGGGAATTTAGCCGGGGAGCTGTTTTTT
>NA|TRBJ1-3|TRBD1|TRBV15
CATSRGTGTGNTIYF
TGTGCCACCAGCAGAGGGACAGGGACTGGAAACACCATATATTTT
>NA|TRBJ1-5|TRBD1|TRBV6-5
CASRDRGREEPQHF
TGTGCCAGCAGGGACAGGGGGCGTGAGGAGCCCCAGCATTTT
>NA|TRBJ2-3|TRBD1|TRBV6-2/TRBV6-3
CASSLDRGGDTQYF
TGTGCCAGCAGCCTCGACAGGGGCGGAGATACGCAGTATTTT
>NA|TRBJ2-7|TRBD1|TRBV27
CASSWDRGLVEQYF
TGTGCCAGCAGTTGGGACAGGGGGCTGGTCGAGCAGTACTTC
>NA|TRBJ2-6|NA|TRBV9
CASSVGATESSGANVLTF
TGTGCCAGCAGCGTGGGGGCGACTGAGAGCTCTGGGGCCAACGTCCTGACTTTC
>NA|TRBJ2-3|NA|TRBV12-3/TRBV12-4
CASSFLTDTQYF
TGTGCCAGCAGTTTCCTGACAGATACGCAGTATTTT
>NA|TRBJ1-1|NA|TRBV18
CASSPLRGAGEAFF
TGTGCCAGCTCACCACTCCGGGGGGCGGGAGAAGCTTTCTTT
>NA|TRBJ2-7|TRBD1|TRBV28
CASSRSTGSSYEQYF
TGTGCCAGCAGTCGATCGACAGGGAGCTCCTACGAGCAGTACTTC
>NA|TRBJ1-6|TRBD1|TRBV5-6
CASSLVGTGNSPLHF
TGTGCCAGCAGCTTGGTAGGGACAGGTAATTCACCCCTCCACTTT
>once|TRBJ2-2|NA|TRBV28
CASTPGGTANTGELFF
TGTGCCAGCACCCCAGGCGGGACAGCGAACACCGGGGAGCTGTTTTTT
>NA|TRBJ1-1|TRBD1|TRBV6-5
CATISPGGRTEAFF
TGTGCCACCATCTCCCCAGGGGGGAGGACTGAAGCTTTCTTT
>NA|TRBJ2-5|NA|TRBV5-1
CASSLAQGRSAQETQYF
TGCGCCAGCAGCTTGGCCCAGGGTCGGTCAGCCCAAGAGACCCAGTACTTC
>NA|TRBJ1-2|NA|TRBV30
CAWSPGTISNYGYTF
TGTGCCTGGAGTCCAGGGACAATTTCTAACTATGGCTACACCTTC
>NA|TRBJ2-2|NA|TRBV18
CASSPIRDFYTGELFF
TGTGCCAGCTCACCAATCCGGGACTTTTATACCGGGGAGCTGTTTTTT
>once|TRBJ1-2|TRBD1|TRBV7-2
CASSPRGTELYGYTF
TGTGCCAGCAGCCCCCGGGGGACAGAATTATATGGCTACACCTTC
>NA|TRBJ2-1|TRBD2|TRBV5-1
CASSLGTSGRLVGEQFF
TGCGCCAGCAGCCTCGGGACTAGCGGGAGGTTGGTTGGCGAGCAGTTCTTC
>NA|TRBJ2-2|NA|TRBV9
CASSVDGGGANTGELFF
TGTGCCAGCAGCGTAGATGGAGGGGGCGCTAACACCGGGGAGCTGTTTTTT
>NA|TRBJ1-1|TRBD1|TRBV11-3
CASSRDRVDTEAFF
TGTGCCAGCAGCCGGGACAGGGTGGACACTGAAGCTTTCTTT
>NA|TRBJ2-3|NA|TRBV28
CASSSKDTQYF
TGTGCCAGCAGTTCTAAGGATACGCAGTATTTT
>NA|TRBJ2-1|NA|TRBV7-8
CASSLEGLVYNEQFF
TGTGCCAGCAGCTTAGAGGGGCTTGTGTACAATGAGCAGTTCTTC